The sequence of this T cell receptor beta chain was determined in a study of long-term antiretroviral therapy in people with HIV. Study observations and caveats: Clonal populations expanded prior to ART predominated within the repertoire at all time points.

Researchers ran immunoSEQ v3.0 at survey level. The method was immunoSEQ multiplex PCR; TCRdb's version includes in-frame clones alone and lacks a portion of them. The top ten clones hold roughly 10% of a sample with approximately 20,000 clones, 79% of them seen once. This clone appeared a single time. The antigen is unknown. The CDR3 is 14 residues long. Germline-derived CDR1 and CDR2 are SGHRS and YFSETQ. V was cut by 1 base and J by 6 bases, with 13 bases left in between. The sequencing used unsorted PBMCs, collected 4.1 years after starting antiretroviral therapy. This clonotype was sampled from a woman aged 40 to 50 with HIV. V usage is TRBV5-1 and J usage is TRBJ1-1; D might be TRBD1 (6 bases). DNA of the CDR3: TGCGCCAGCAGCTTGACAGGGAGGGACTCTGAAGCTTTCTTT. Amino acid sequence: CASSLTGRDSEAFF.